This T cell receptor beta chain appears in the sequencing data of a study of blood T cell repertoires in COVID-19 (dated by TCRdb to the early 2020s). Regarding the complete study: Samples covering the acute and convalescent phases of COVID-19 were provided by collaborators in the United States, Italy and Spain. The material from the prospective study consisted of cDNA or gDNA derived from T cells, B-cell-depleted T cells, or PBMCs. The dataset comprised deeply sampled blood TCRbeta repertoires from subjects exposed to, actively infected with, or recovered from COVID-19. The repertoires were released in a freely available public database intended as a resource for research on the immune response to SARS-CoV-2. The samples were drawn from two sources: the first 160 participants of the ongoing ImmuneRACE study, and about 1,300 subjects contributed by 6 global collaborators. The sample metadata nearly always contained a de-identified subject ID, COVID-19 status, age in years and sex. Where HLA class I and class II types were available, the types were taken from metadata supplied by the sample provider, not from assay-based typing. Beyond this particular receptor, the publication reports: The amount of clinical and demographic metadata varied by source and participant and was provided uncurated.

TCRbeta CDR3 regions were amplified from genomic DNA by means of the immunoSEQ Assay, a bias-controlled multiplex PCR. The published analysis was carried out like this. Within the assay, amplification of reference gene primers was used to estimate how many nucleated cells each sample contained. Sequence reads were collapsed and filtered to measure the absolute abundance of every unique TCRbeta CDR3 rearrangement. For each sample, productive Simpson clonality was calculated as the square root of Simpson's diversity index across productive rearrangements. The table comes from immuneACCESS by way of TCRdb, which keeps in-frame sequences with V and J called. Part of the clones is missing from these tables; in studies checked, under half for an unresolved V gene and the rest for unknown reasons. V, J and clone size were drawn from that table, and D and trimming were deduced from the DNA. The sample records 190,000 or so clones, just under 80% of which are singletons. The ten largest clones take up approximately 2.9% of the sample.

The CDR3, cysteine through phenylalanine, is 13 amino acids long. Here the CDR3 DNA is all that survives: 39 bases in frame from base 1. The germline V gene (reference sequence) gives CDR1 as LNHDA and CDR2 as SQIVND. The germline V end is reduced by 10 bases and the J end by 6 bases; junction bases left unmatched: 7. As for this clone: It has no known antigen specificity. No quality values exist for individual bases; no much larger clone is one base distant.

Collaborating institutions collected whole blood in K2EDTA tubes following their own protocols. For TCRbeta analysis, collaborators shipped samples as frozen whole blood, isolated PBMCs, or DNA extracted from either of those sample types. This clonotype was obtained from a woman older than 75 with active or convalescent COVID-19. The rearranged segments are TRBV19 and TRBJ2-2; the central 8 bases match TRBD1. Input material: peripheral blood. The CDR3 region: CATRQGSSGELFF. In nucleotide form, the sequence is TGTGCCACGAGACAGGGGTCATCCGGGGAGCTGTTTTTT.